This TCR beta chain appears in the sequencing data of a study of neoadjuvant anti-PD-1 for oral cavity cancer. Study context: Most patients had three to four biweekly doses of 3 mg/kg nivolumab before resection. Patients without progression got a fourth dose around day 43.

This clone was seen a few times. Stage II-IVA oral cavity squamous cell carcinoma was new and untreated by systemic or radiation therapy. Six replicates per PBMC sample, mostly from approximately 0.45 ug of genomic DNA. Method: immunoSEQ multiplex PCR; TCRdb's copy keeps in-frame clones and lacks some. The repertoire holds about 16,000 clones, 60% to 80% seen once, with about 3% in the top ten. The receptor's source is a person aged 35-79 years with oral cavity squamous cell carcinoma. The sample here was PBMCs, taken before nivolumab (anti-PD-1) treatment.

The chain's CDR3 is CASSIPGWESSNQPQHF. CDR3 nucleotide sequence: TGTGCCAGTAGTATTCCCGGGTGGGAAAGTAGCAATCAGCCCCAGCATTTT. This chain joins TRBV19 and TRBJ1-5, with D unresolved. The V end lost 3 bases, the J end lost 0 bases, and 15 bases lay between the germline ends. The germline CDR1 and CDR2 sequences are LNHDA and SQIVND (reference sequence). The CDR3 consists of 17 residues.